This section outlines one T cell receptor beta chain sequence together with its context. Donors in Cohort 3 counted as recovered after two negative PCRs, clearance, or symptom resolution. The CDR3 is 13 residues long. Germline lookup yields CDR1 SQVTM and CDR2 ANQGSEA. V lost 5 bases and J lost 4, with 9 bases in between. The data stem from a study of blood T cell repertoires in COVID-19. Study information: Italy, Spain and the United States were the sources of the convalescent and acute COVID-19 samples. In each case, the material was cDNA or gDNA derived from T cells, B-cell-depleted T cells, or PBMCs.

Authors' analysis steps: The assay estimated nucleated cells by amplifying reference gene primers. Method: immunoSEQ multiplex PCR; TCRdb's copy keeps in-frame clones and lacks some. The V and J calls and clone size were taken over from that table, and D and trimming were inferred from the DNA. In the table there are approximately 150,000 clones, around 85% of which are singletons. Sequencing used PBMCs or T cells enriched from blood (not recorded which). The sequence was collected from a woman aged 40 to 50 who had recovered from COVID-19. V and J are TRBV29-1 and TRBJ1-6, with D possibly matching TRBD1 (6 bases). The CDR3 reads CSVLTGYNSPLHF. CDR3 DNA: TGCAGCGTTCTAACAGGGTATAATTCACCCCTCCACTTT.